The clone carrying this T cell receptor (beta chain) came up once. Its antigen is not identified. This record belongs to a study of T cell responses to AZD1222 COVID-19 vaccine. Study information: It was second doses at about 4 or about 12 weeks that were pooled.

Whole-study results and caveats: Researchers took repertoire samples only after the peak T cell response had come.

Some clones are missing from TCRdb's copy, which holds only in-frame ones; the method was immunoSEQ multiplex PCR. The sample yields 130,000 or so clones, about 94% seen once. CDR3 length equals 15 residues. The germline V gene encodes CDR1 SNHLY and CDR2 FYNNEI. With V trimmed by 7 bases and J by 6 bases, 13 bases remained unmatched. This TCR was sampled from an adult in good health. The sequencing here drew on peripheral blood, taken on day 0 of AZD1222 vaccination. The gene calls are TRBV2 and TRBJ1-1, with TRBD1 matching 8 bases. The CDR3 DNA is TGTGCCAGCACAGCCAGGGGGGACAGGACGTCTGAAGCTTTCTTT. It codes for CASTARGDRTSEAFF.